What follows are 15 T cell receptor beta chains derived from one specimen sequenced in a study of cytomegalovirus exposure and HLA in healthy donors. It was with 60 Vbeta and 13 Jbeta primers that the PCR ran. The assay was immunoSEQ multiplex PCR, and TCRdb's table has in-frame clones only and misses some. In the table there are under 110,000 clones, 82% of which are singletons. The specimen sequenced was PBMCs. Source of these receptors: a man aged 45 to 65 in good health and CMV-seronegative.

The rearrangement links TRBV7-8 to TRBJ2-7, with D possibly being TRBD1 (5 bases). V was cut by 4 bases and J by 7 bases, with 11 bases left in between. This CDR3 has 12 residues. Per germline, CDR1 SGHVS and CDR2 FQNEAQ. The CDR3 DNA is TGTGCCAGCAGCTCCTACTCAGGGGAGCAGTACGTC. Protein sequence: CASSSYSGEQYV.

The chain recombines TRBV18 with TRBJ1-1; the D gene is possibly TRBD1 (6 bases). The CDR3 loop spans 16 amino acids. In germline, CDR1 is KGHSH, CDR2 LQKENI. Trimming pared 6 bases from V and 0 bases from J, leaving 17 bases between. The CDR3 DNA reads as TGTGCCAGCTCGTTATTGACAGGAGTCTTGAACACTGAAGCTTTCTTT. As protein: CASSLLTGVLNTEAFF. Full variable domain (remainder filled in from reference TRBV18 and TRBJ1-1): NAGVMQNPRHLVRRRGQEARLRCSPMKGHSHVYWYRQLPEEGLKFMVYLQKENIIDESGMPKERFSAEFPKEGPSILRIQQVVRGDSAAYFCASSLLTGVLNTEAFFGQGTRLTVV.

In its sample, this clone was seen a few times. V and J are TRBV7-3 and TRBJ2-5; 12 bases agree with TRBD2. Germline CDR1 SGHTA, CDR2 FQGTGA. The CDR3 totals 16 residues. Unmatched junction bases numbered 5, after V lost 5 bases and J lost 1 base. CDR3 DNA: TGTGCCAGCAGCCAGACTAGCGGGGGCCTCCAAGAGACCCAGTACTTC. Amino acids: CASSQTSGGLQETQYF.

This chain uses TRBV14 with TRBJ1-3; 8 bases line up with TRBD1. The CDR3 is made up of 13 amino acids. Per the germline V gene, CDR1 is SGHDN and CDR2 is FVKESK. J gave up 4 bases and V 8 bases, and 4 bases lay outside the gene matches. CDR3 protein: CASATGAGNTIYF. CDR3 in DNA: TGTGCCAGCGCGACAGGGGCCGGAAACACCATATATTTT. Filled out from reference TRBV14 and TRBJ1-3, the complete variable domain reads EAGVTQFPSHSVIEKGQTVTLRCDPISGHDNLYWYRRVMGKEIKFLLHFVKESKQDESGMPNNRFLAERTGGTYSTLKVQPAELEDSGVYFCASATGAGNTIYFGEGSWLTVV.

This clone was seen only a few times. DNA for the CDR3: TGTGCCAGCATTCAGGGGGCTTCAAACACCGGGGAGCTGTTTTTT. This translates into CASIQGASNTGELFF. This chain links TRBV2 with TRBJ2-2, with TRBD1 matching 8 bases. The V and J ends lost 7 bases and 2 bases, in that order; junction bases with no gene match: 6. CDR1 is SNHLY, CDR2 FYNNEI, per germline. There are 15 residues in the CDR3.

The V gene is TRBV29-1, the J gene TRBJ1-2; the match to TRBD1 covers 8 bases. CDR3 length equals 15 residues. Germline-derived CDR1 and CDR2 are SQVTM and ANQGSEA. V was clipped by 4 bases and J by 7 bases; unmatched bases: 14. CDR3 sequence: CSVALGTGGEAGYTF. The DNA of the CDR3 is TGCAGCGTTGCCCTTGGGACAGGAGGGGAGGCTGGCTACACCTTC.

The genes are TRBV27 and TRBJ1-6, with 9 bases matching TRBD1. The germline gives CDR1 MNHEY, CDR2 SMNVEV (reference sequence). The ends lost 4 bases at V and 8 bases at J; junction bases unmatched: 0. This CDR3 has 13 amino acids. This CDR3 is CASSWDRDSPLHF. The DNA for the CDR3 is TGTGCCAGCAGTTGGGACAGGGATTCACCCCTCCACTTT.

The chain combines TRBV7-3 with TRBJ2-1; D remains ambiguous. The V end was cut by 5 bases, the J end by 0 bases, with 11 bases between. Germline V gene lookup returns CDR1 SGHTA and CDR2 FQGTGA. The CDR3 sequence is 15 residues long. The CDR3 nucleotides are TGTGCCAGCAGCCCCCTCGCGGACTCCTACAATGAGCAGTTCTTC. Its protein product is CASSPLADSYNEQFF.

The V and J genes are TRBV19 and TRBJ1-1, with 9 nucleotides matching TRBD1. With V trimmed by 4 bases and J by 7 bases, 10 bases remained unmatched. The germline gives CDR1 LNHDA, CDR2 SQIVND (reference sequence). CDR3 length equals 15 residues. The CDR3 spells CASSTSGQGRGEAFF. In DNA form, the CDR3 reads TGTGCCAGTAGTACCTCGGGACAGGGACGGGGTGAAGCTTTCTTT.

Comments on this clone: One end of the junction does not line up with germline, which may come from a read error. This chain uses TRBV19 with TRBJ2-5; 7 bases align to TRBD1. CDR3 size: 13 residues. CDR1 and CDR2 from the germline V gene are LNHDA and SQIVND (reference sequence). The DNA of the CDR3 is TGTGCCAGTAGACCGGGACAGCAAGGGACCCAGTACTTC. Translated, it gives CASRPGQQGTQYF.

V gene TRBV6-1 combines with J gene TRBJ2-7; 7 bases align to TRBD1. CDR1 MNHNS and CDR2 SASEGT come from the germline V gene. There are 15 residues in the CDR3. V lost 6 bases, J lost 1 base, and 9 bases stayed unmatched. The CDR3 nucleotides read TGTGCCAGCAGAGCCGGGACAGACGGTTCCTACGAGCAGTACGTC. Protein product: CASRAGTDGSYEQYV.

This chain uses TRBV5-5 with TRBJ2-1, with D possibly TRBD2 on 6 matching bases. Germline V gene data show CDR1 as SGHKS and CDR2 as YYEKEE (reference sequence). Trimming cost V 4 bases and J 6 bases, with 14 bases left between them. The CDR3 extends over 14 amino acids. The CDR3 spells CASSVSGSANEQFF. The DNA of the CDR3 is TGTGCCAGCAGCGTCTCCGGGAGCGCCAATGAGCAGTTCTTC.

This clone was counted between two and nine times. CDR3 nucleotides: TGTGCCAGCAGCTTGGGATCGGGACAATCAAGTATAATAGGCTACACCTTC. Protein product: CASSLGSGQSSIIGYTF. V gene TRBV5-4 combines with J gene TRBJ1-2; D might be TRBD1 (6 bases). Trimming stripped 0 bases from V and 8 bases from J, with 23 bases between. The CDR3 is 17 amino acids. From germline, CDR1 is SGHNT and CDR2 YYREEE (reference sequence).

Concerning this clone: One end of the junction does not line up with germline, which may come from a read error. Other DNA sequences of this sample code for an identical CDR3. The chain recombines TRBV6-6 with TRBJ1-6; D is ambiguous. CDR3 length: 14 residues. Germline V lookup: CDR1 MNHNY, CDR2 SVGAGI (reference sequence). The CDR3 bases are TGTGCCAGCAGTTTGGGGAGTCATAATTCCCCCCTCCACTTT. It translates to CASSLGSHNSPLHF.

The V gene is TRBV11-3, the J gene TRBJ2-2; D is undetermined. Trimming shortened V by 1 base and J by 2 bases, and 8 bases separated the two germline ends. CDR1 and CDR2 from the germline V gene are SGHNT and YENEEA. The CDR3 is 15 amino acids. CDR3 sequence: CASSLGGTNTGELFF. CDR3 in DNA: TGTGCCAGCAGCTTAGGCGGCACTAACACCGGGGAGCTGTTTTTT. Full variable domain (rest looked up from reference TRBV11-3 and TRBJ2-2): EAGVVQSPRYKIIEKKQPVAFWCNPISGHNTLYWYLQNLGQGPELLIRYENEEAVDDSQLPKDRFSAERLKGVDSTLKIQPAELGDSAVYLCASSLGGTNTGELFFGEGSRLTVL.